Below, one TCR beta chain is given with its context. What it binds is unknown. This sample was taken from a study of T cell clonotyping in hematopoietic cell transplantation. This table comes from immunoSEQ multiplex PCR, and its TCRdb copy is limited to in-frame clones, with some not included. Of nearly 70,000 clones listed, roughly 94% are singletons. Study-wide results and caveats: After transplant, recipient diversity fell while pathologically expanded clonotypes grew through day 180.

V lost 0 bases and J lost 3; bases outside the gene matches: 7. CDR1 is LGHNA, CDR2 YSLEER, per germline. CDR3 size: 16 residues. The rearrangement links TRBV4-3 to TRBJ1-2; 7 bases line up with TRBD1. The material sequenced was peripheral blood mononuclear cells. This sequence was found in a man aged 45-65 years in good health. Some clones in this sample may be carry-over from other donors' samples. The CDR3 reads CASSQDRTGPYYGYTF. Here the CDR3 DNA reads TGCGCCAGCAGCCAAGATAGGACAGGCCCTTACTATGGCTACACCTTC.